The clone carrying this T cell receptor (beta chain) was detected a few times. This CDR3 is 14 amino acids long. Germline values: CDR1 KGHSH, CDR2 LQKENI. The V segment lost 2 bases and the J segment 4 bases; nucleotides outside the gene matches: 4. TCRdb reprocessed the 5' RACE reads via MiXCR and lists one record per CDR3 protein. Of approximately 220,000 distinct CDR3 sequences detected, around 8% appear once; the ten largest clones hold about 1.8%. The source of the sample is a study of identical twins. These data also featured in a second study, about yellow fever vaccine responses in identical twins.

The rearrangement joins TRBV18 to TRBJ1-2; the match to TRBD1 covers 7 bases. The specimen was memory (CD45RO+) T cells sorted from blood. The TCR originated in a woman aged 18-29 years in good health. CDR3 protein: CASSPGTVPYGYTF. DNA for the CDR3: TGTGCCAGCTCACCAGGGACAGTCCCCTATGGCTACACCTTC.